This note documents a single T cell receptor beta chain sequence. Its antigen is currently unknown. The treatment is: approximately nine-day PBMC culture with coronavirus spike peptide pools or control peptides (ViraFEST assay). The Oncomine TCR Beta short-read assay was applied to DNA of cultured CD4+ T cells. TCRdb re-analysed the PCR reads in MiXCR, keeping a single row per CDR3 protein. Of about 18,000 distinct CDR3 sequences in the sample, approximately 70% were seen once. The data originate from a study of vaccination and CD4 T cells after COVID-19. Study-wide background: SARS-CoV-2 positivity in convalescent patients was established by nasal swab PCR; under 10 had mild and one severe disease.

The CDR3 totals 14 residues. Germline CDR1 and CDR2: SGHVS and FQNEAQ. Trimming shortened V by 1 base and J by 2 bases, and 6 bases separated the two germline ends. General study points: Median reactive clonotypes, those recognizing SARS-CoV-2, rose from roughly 19 to 38, not significantly.

Source material: CD4+ T cells from blood, cultured in vitro. This TCR was recovered from a human donor who had recovered from COVID-19. The chain combines TRBV7-8 with TRBJ1-5; D gene ambiguous. The DNA for the CDR3 is TGTGCCAGCAGCTTAGGGGGTGGCAATCAGCCCCAGCATTTT. Amino acid sequence: CASSLGGGNQPQHF.